This TCR beta chain was found in a study of regulatory T cells. Study-level findings and limits: Regulatory T cells showed the strongest V-J pair restriction and V/J gene skewing among patient repertoires. Patient CD8+ T cells trended nonsignificantly toward lower Shannon entropy than control CD8+ cells.

This CDR3 spans 16 amino acids. CDR1 is MDHEN, CDR2 SYDVKM, per germline. Trimming stripped 6 bases from V and 1 base from J, with 16 bases between. Worth noting for this clone: Its target is not known.

Primers: 52 TRBV forward and 13 TRBJ reverse. TCRdb's copy holds only in-frame clones and misses some; the assay was immunoSEQ multiplex PCR. This sample carries some 10,000 clones, over 75% of them seen once, and the ten largest clones take 8% to 11%. The origin of this receptor is a person in their late teens or twenties with CD3G deficiency. The V and J genes are TRBV28 and TRBJ1-5; TRBD1 is a possible D gene (5 bases). The source material was CD8+ T cells sorted from blood. The DNA of the CDR3 is TGTGCCAGCAGCACCCCGCAGGGTTCCAGCAATCAGCCCCAGCATTTT. Translated: CASSTPQGSSNQPQHF.